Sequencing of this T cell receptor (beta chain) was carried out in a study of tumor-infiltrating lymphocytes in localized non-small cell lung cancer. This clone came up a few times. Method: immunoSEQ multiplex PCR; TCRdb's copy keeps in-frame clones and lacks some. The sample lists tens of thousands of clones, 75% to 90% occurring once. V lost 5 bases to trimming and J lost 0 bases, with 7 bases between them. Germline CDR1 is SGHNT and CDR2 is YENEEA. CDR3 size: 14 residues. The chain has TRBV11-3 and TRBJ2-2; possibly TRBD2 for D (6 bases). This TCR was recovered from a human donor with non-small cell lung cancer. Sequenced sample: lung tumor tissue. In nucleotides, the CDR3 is TGTGCCAGCAGCAGGACTACGAACACCGGGGAGCTGTTTTTT. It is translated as CASSRTTNTGELFF.